A single sample is the source of the 3 T cell receptor beta chains below, sequenced in a study of low-dose radiotherapy and immunotherapy resistance in tumors. TRAV and TRBV primers primed cDNA for both TCRalpha and TCRbeta. TCRs underwent around 18 PCR cycles of amplification with a constant-region primer and V-primer adapter. TCRdb called the reads again in MiXCR, with one record for every CDR3 protein. This table holds around 80,000 distinct CDR3 sequences, around 18% found once. Time point defined: before trial treatment. This specimen was PBMCs, taken before treatment. The receptor set was obtained from a male donor with prostate cancer.

About this clonotype: This likely reflects a read error, since a far larger clone is one base away. The J gene is TRBJ2-6, the V gene TRBV27; D is unclear. This CDR3 is built from 18 residues. Germline-derived CDR1 and CDR2 are MNHEY and SMNVEV (reference sequence). Trimming took off 5 bases at V and 4 bases at J, with 21 bases between the two ends. The CDR3 DNA is TGTGCCAGCAGTGAAGCGCTTTCTACGGTTGCCGGGGCCAACGTCCTGACTTTC. Its protein is CASSEALSTVAGANVLTF.

This clonotype occurred a few times. This sequence joins TRBV6-6 and TRBJ2-3; 8 bases agree with TRBD2. The germline V gene has CDR1 MNHNY and CDR2 SVGAGI (reference sequence). J was trimmed by 4 bases and V by 5 bases; bases with no gene match: 8. This CDR3 has 15 amino acids. CDR3 sequence: CASSEPGLASDTQYF. Written as DNA, the CDR3 is TGTGCCAGCAGTGAACCCGGACTAGCATCAGATACGCAGTATTTT.

This clonotype was seen at least ten times. This rearrangement joins TRBV11-2 to TRBJ2-7, with D possibly matching TRBD2 (5 bases). The CDR3 has 15 residues. Germline V gene lookup returns CDR1 SGHAT and CDR2 FQNNGV. V lost 6 bases and J 0 bases, leaving 15 bases between the germline ends. The chain's CDR3 is CASRPKAASSYEQYF. Written as DNA, the CDR3 is TGTGCCAGCAGACCGAAAGCGGCGAGCTCCTACGAGCAGTACTTC. Filled out from reference TRBV11-2 and TRBJ2-7, the complete variable domain reads EAGVAQSPRYKIIEKRQSVAFWCNPISGHATLYWYQQILGQGPKLLIQFQNNGVVDDSQLPKDRFSAERLKGVDSTLKIQPAKLEDSAVYLCASRPKAASSYEQYFGPGTRLTVT.